This TCR beta chain came from a study of T cell responses to AZD1222 COVID-19 vaccine. Study conclusions and caveats: Vaccination with two AZD1222 doses was followed by a rise in Spike-specific TCR breadth and depth. Spike as a whole was targeted by vaccine-associated CD4 TCRs, dominant at 160-218 and 743-854.

TCRdb's table, derived via immunoSEQ multiplex PCR, lists solely in-frame clones and lacks some. This sample has 55,000 to 65,000 clones, with 89% found just once. Germline loops: CDR1 LNHDA, CDR2 SQIVND (reference sequence). Trimming shortened V by 3 bases and J by 3 bases, and 15 bases separated the two germline ends. The CDR3 length is 16 residues. Concerning this clone itself: Its antigen remains unknown.

The sample consisted of peripheral blood, taken 28 days after the second AZD1222 dose. The chain has TRBV19 and TRBJ2-1; no reliable D call. This TCR was recovered from an adult who received the AZD1222 COVID-19 vaccine. CDR3 amino acids: CASSISLQVGYNEQFF. CDR3 nucleotides: TGTGCCAGTAGTATCAGTTTGCAGGTTGGCTACAATGAGCAGTTCTTC.